The 21 T cell receptor beta chains given below trace back to one sample, sequenced in a study of T cell repertoires in cytomegalovirus infection. MiXCR, applied by TCRdb to the reads, yields one record per CDR3 protein. The data contain some 300,000 distinct CDR3 sequences, 9.6% of them seen just once; the ten biggest clones take up approximately 2.4%. Sequenced: PBMCs. The receptors were sampled from a human donor in good health (CMV status not recorded). Some clones in this sample may be carry-over from other donors' samples.

This clonotype was counted many times. The genes are TRBV6-1 and TRBJ1-5, with a weak D call TRBD1 (6 bases). The V and J ends lost 6 bases and 8 bases respectively, with 20 bases between them. From germline, CDR1 is MNHNS and CDR2 SASEGT. The CDR3 extends over 15 amino acids. The CDR3 protein is CASSSRQARGKPQHF. Here the CDR3 DNA reads TGTGCCAGCAGCTCAAGACAGGCGCGAGGGAAGCCCCAGCATTTT.

This clonotype was seen a few times. The V and J genes are TRBV20-1 and TRBJ1-2; D is ambiguous. The V and J ends lost 1 base and 6 bases respectively, with 24 bases between them. The CDR3 loop spans 17 amino acids. Looked up from germline, CDR1 is DFQATT and CDR2 is SNEGSKA (reference sequence). The DNA of the CDR3 is TGCAGTGCTAGAGGCCGGGTTTCGGGGAAATTAAGTCATGGCTACACCTTC. Translated, it gives CSARGRVSGKLSHGYTF.

In its sample, this clonotype was seen many times. The chain couples TRBV29-1 to TRBJ2-5; 9 bases align to TRBD1. Unmatched junction bases numbered 4, after V lost 4 bases and J lost 4 bases. The CDR3 totals 13 residues. Germline V lookup: CDR1 SQVTM, CDR2 ANQGSEA. The CDR3 DNA reads TGCAGCGTTGTACAGGGGGCCCTAGAGACCCAGTACTTC. Protein product: CSVVQGALETQYF. The complete variable domain, with remaining parts taken from reference TRBV29-1 and TRBJ2-5, reads SAVISQKPSRDICQRGTSLTIQCQVDSQVTMMFWYRQQPGQSLTLIATANQGSEATYESGFVIDKFPISRPNLTFSTLTVSNMSPEDSSIYLCSVVQGALETQYFGPGTRLLVL.

This clonotype was observed many times. This chain links TRBV5-1 with TRBJ2-1; TRBD1 is a possible D gene (5 bases). Germline V gene sequence: CDR1 SGHRS, CDR2 YFSETQ. V was pared by 4 bases and J by 8 bases, with 16 bases between. The CDR3 has 14 residues. The CDR3, as DNA: TGCGCCAGCAGCCCCCAGGGTTTTTCCGATGAGCAGTTCTTC. Its protein is CASSPQGFSDEQFF.

This clonotype has only a few counts. The V gene is TRBV20-1, the J gene TRBJ1-3; unclear D gene. Trimming removed 4 bases from V and 6 bases from J, with 7 bases in between. The length of the CDR3 is 11 residues. The germline gives CDR1 DFQATT, CDR2 SNEGSKA (reference sequence). The CDR3 DNA is TGCAGTGCTACGGGCGAAAACACCATATATTTT. The encoded protein is CSATGENTIYF.

This clonotype was counted a few times. The chain links TRBV6-6 to TRBJ1-4; D is possibly TRBD1 (6 bases). Trimming took off 0 bases at V and 3 bases at J, with 11 bases between the two ends. Germline V gene lookup returns CDR1 MNHNY and CDR2 SVGAGI (reference sequence). This CDR3 region has 16 residues. CDR3 sequence (DNA): TGTGCCAGCAGTTACTCAGGACAGACCCCTAATGAAAAACTGTTTTTT. Translated: CASSYSGQTPNEKLFF.

This clonotype was recorded at least ten times. The rearrangement joins TRBV6-6 to TRBJ2-7; TRBD1 aligns across 8 bases. The ends lost 2 bases at V and 6 bases at J; junction bases unmatched: 9. Germline values: CDR1 MNHNY, CDR2 SVGAGI (reference sequence). The CDR3 is 15 amino acids. The CDR3 sequence: CASSYGQGAGGEQYF. The CDR3 nucleotides are TGTGCCAGCAGTTACGGGCAGGGGGCAGGTGGCGAGCAGTACTTC.

Turning to this clonotype: A much larger clone lies a single base off, so this may be a read error. The V call is TRBV18, the J call TRBJ2-1, with 8 positions matching TRBD2. The V and J ends lost 1 base and 5 bases, in that order; junction bases with no gene match: 7. Germline loops: CDR1 KGHSH, CDR2 LQKENI. This CDR3 region has 16 residues. In DNA, the CDR3 is TGTGCCAGCTCACCACGGAATAGCGGGGCAAACAATGAGCAGTTCTTC. Its protein is CASSPRNSGANNEQFF.

The chain recombines TRBV12-3 or TRBV12-4 with TRBJ1-5, with a weak D call TRBD1 (5 bases). Trimming removed 3 bases from V and 4 bases from J, with 13 bases in between. The CDR3 runs to 15 residues. The CDR3 region is CASSFEGGGNQPQHF. Written as DNA, the CDR3 is TGTGCCAGCAGTTTCGAGGGTGGGGGAAATCAGCCCCAGCATTTT.

This clonotype was observed many times. The rearrangement joins TRBV28 to TRBJ2-3, with 10 bases aligning to TRBD2. The germline CDR1 and CDR2 sequences are MDHEN and SYDVKM. Trimming took 5 bases from V and 0 from J; bases not matched to a gene: 5. This CDR3 has 16 amino acids. Here the CDR3 DNA reads TGTGCCAGCAGTCTGAGACTAGCGGGTAGCACAGATACGCAGTATTTT. Residues: CASSLRLAGSTDTQYF.

A remark on this clonotype: The CDR3 carries no conserved terminal phenylalanine or tryptophan, so it likely arises from a read error. The chain uses TRBV20-1 and TRBJ1-6; 8 nucleotides align to TRBD1. This CDR3 spans 15 amino acids. The V segment lost 5 bases and the J segment 0 bases; nucleotides outside the gene matches: 3. Germline values: CDR1 DFQATT, CDR2 SNEGSKA (reference sequence). CDR3 DNA: TGCAGTGCTCAGGGGGCGGGCTCCTATAATTCACCCCTCCACTTA. As protein: CSAQGAGSYNSPLHL.

The sample holds many counts of this clonotype. This chain joins TRBV19 and TRBJ2-2, with D tentatively TRBD1 (5 bases). CDR1 is LNHDA and CDR2 is SQIVND in the germline V gene (reference sequence). The CDR3 runs to 14 residues. The V and J ends lost 5 bases and 3 bases respectively, with 10 bases between them. CDR3 nucleotide sequence: TGTGCCAGTAGTTTTGGGGCCTACACCGGGGAGCTGTTTTTT. Protein: CASSFGAYTGELFF. Full variable domain (missing parts from reference TRBV19 and TRBJ2-2): DGGITQSPKYLFRKEGQNVTLSCEQNLNHDAMYWYRQDPGQGLRLIYYSQIVNDFQKGDIAEGYSVSREKKESFPLTVTSAQKNPTAFYLCASSFGAYTGELFFGEGSRLTVL.

This clonotype has at least ten counts. This chain uses TRBV6-5 with TRBJ1-1; D ambiguous. Germline V CDR1 and CDR2: MNHEY, SVGAGI. This CDR3 has 14 amino acids. V was clipped by 0 bases and J by 7 bases, with 12 bases between them. CDR3 in DNA: TGTGCCAGCAGTTACTCTCGGGTGGTAGGTGAAGCTTTCTTT. Its protein is CASSYSRVVGEAFF.

This clonotype was detected many times. This chain uses TRBV2 with TRBJ1-4; 10 bases line up with TRBD1. This CDR3 region has 15 residues. CDR1 is SNHLY and CDR2 is FYNNEI in the germline V gene. V shed 6 bases, J shed 8 bases, and the junction held 9 bases outside the gene matches. The CDR3: CASRRDRGSREKLFF. In nucleotides, the CDR3 is TGTGCCAGCAGGCGGGACAGGGGTAGCCGCGAAAAACTGTTTTTT. Together with reference TRBV2 and TRBJ1-4, the CDR3 gives the full variable domain: EPEVTQTPSHQVTQMGQEVILRCVPISNHLYFYWYRQILGQKVEFLVSFYNNEISEKSEIFDDQFSVERPDGSNFTLKIRSTKLEDSAMYFCASRRDRGSREKLFFGSGTQLSVL.

This clonotype was observed a few times. This chain joins TRBV12-3 or TRBV12-4 and TRBJ1-2; no clear D gene. Between the trimmed V and J ends, which lost 5 bases and 0 bases, there was a span of 7 bases. CDR3 size: 13 residues. The DNA of the CDR3 is TGTGCCAGCAGTGAGAGTCCTAACTATGGCTACACCTTC. Encoded protein: CASSESPNYGYTF.

In this sample, this clonotype turned up many times. This chain connects TRBV7-2 to TRBJ2-2, with 9 bases fitting TRBD1. The V gene end was trimmed by 1 base and the J gene end by 1 base; junction bases not matched to a gene: 7. The CDR3 runs to 18 residues. CDR1 is SGHTA, CDR2 FQGNSA, per germline. In DNA, the CDR3 is TGTGCCAGCAGCTTAGTAGGACAGGGGTATAGGAACACCGGGGAGCTGTTTTTT. This encodes CASSLVGQGYRNTGELFF.

This clonotype has at least ten counts. This sequence joins TRBV12-3 or TRBV12-4 and TRBJ1-1; D gene unclear. This CDR3 spans 16 amino acids. Trimming pared 2 bases from V and 6 bases from J, leaving 19 bases between. Written as DNA, the CDR3 is TGTGCCAGCAGTTTACGGCCCATCGAGGCTGGGGCTGAAGCTTTCTTT. It codes for CASSLRPIEAGAEAFF.

At least ten counts were recorded for this clonotype. The rearrangement joins TRBV29-1 to TRBJ1-5; possibly TRBD1 for D (6 bases). V was trimmed by 4 bases and J by 1 base, leaving 8 bases between them. Germline CDR1 and CDR2: SQVTM and ANQGSEA. CDR3 size: 13 residues. The CDR3 loop reads CSVVGGSNQPQHF. The CDR3 DNA is TGCAGCGTTGTGGGGGGCAGCAATCAGCCCCAGCATTTT. Together with reference TRBV29-1 and TRBJ1-5, the CDR3 gives the full variable domain: SAVISQKPSRDICQRGTSLTIQCQVDSQVTMMFWYRQQPGQSLTLIATANQGSEATYESGFVIDKFPISRPNLTFSTLTVSNMSPEDSSIYLCSVVGGSNQPQHFGDGTRLSIL.

This clonotype was seen ten or more times. This sequence joins TRBV4-3 and TRBJ2-7, with D possibly matching TRBD1 (5 bases). This CDR3 contains 19 residues. V lost 1 base and J lost 4, with 26 bases in between. Germline V gene lookup returns CDR1 LGHNA and CDR2 YSLEER. The DNA for the CDR3 is TGCGCCAGCAGCCAAGTCCGGGTGGGGCAGGGCCACAAAAGATACGAGCAGTACGTC. Translated: CASSQVRVGQGHKRYEQYV.

Concerning this clonotype itself: This may come from a read error, since a much larger clone is one base off. The chain joins TRBV12-3 or TRBV12-4 to TRBJ2-1; D perhaps matches TRBD2 (6 bases). The CDR3 runs 17 residues. The CDR3 region has the DNA TGTGCCAGCAGTTTAGCTACCGGGAGCTTGGCCTACAATGCGCAGTTCTTC. Encoded protein: CASSLATGSLAYNAQFF.

At least ten counts were recorded for this clonotype. V usage is TRBV12-3 or TRBV12-4 and J usage is TRBJ2-1; TRBD2 aligns across 8 bases. The V gene end was trimmed by 4 bases and the J gene end by 3 bases; junction bases not matched to a gene: 5. The CDR3 covers 15 residues. CDR3 DNA: TGTGCCAGCAGTTATTTAGCGGGGCTCTACAATGAGCAGTTCTTC. It codes for CASSYLAGLYNEQFF.